This T cell receptor beta chain comes out of a study of blood T cell repertoires in COVID-19 (dated by TCRdb to 2018 to 2020). A note on the overall study: Collaborator samples came from the United States, Italy and Spain and covered acute and convalescent phases of COVID-19. The prospective study material was composed of cDNA or gDNA derived from T cells, B-cell-depleted T cells, or PBMCs. Subjects who had been exposed to COVID-19, were actively infected with it, or had recovered from it provided the deeply sampled blood TCRbeta repertoires that made up the dataset. A freely available public database, intended as a resource for researchers studying the immune response to SARS-CoV-2, is where the repertoires were released. Samples came from the ongoing ImmuneRACE study (first 160 participants) plus 1,254 subjects from 6 global collaborators. A de-identified subject ID, COVID-19 status, age in years and sex were almost always included in the sample metadata. Where available, HLA class I and class II types were taken from metadata supplied by the sample provider and were not determined by assay-based typing. Summary of the overall study and its limitations: The amount of clinical and demographic metadata varied by source and participant and was provided uncurated.

A remark on this clone: There is no known antigen for this receptor. No per-base quality is available; no much larger clone lies one base away.

Each collaborating institution followed its own protocols to collect whole blood in K2EDTA tubes. For TCRbeta analysis, collaborators shipped samples as frozen whole blood, isolated PBMCs, or DNA extracted from either of those sample types. The CDR3 spans 14 residues, from the cysteine through the phenylalanine. CDR3 DNA is the only sequence kept; it has 42 bases, read in frame from the first base. For this chain, trimming is 6 bases at the V end and 7 bases at the J end, and the number of junction bases without a gene match is 10. From a lookup of the germline V gene, CDR1 and CDR2 are SNHLY and FYNNEI. TCRbeta CDR3 regions were amplified from genomic DNA by means of the immunoSEQ Assay, a bias-controlled multiplex PCR. In the source study's methods: Nucleated cell counts per sample were estimated from amplification of reference gene primers within the assay. Sequence reads were collapsed and filtered to measure the absolute abundance of every unique TCRbeta CDR3 rearrangement. For each sample, productive Simpson clonality was calculated by taking the square root of Simpson's diversity index across productive rearrangements. Here the immuneACCESS table is served through TCRdb, limited to in-frame sequences with V and J called. Missing clones are a known gap in these copies; in checked studies unresolved V genes cover under half, and the rest lacks a known reason. V and J calls and clone size come straight from that table; D and trimming were deduced from the DNA. The sample profile shows 140,000 to 150,000 clones; around four fifths of them were found once. The ten largest clones add up to 4.8% of the sample.

The sequenced sample was peripheral blood. Here the chain combines TRBV2 and TRBJ1-2; 8 junctional bases match TRBD1. The source of this sequence is a human donor in a cohort sampled during active COVID-19. The nucleotides read TGTGCCAGCAGATTGGACAGGGTGTCTAGTGGCTACACCTTC. This gives the protein CASRLDRVSSGYTF.